These 17 T cell receptor beta chains were all obtained from the same sample, sequenced in a study of neurological immune-mediated disorders. Specified time point: longitudinal time-point 3. One entry per CDR3 protein, called by TCRdb with MiXCR from the 5' RACE reads. The sample holds 84,000 or so distinct CDR3 sequences, 4.3% seen once. Sequencing was done on a sample of PBMCs. These TCRs come from a woman aged 55-69 years with multiple sclerosis.

This clonotype came up many times. The chain uses TRBV6-1 and TRBJ2-7, with 7 bases identical to TRBD1. The CDR3 contains 14 residues. With 6 bases clipped from V and 3 bases from J, the junction kept 8 bases outside the gene matches. In germline, CDR1 is MNHNS, CDR2 SASEGT. CDR3 region: CASSGQDPLYEQYF. The CDR3 coding sequence is TGTGCCAGCAGCGGACAGGACCCACTCTACGAGCAGTACTTC.

This clonotype was seen at least ten times. The chain uses TRBV20-1 and TRBJ1-6; a weak D match, TRBD1 (6 bases). The germline V and J ends were trimmed by 6 bases and 7 bases, with 13 bases remaining between them. The CDR3 totals 13 residues. Germline V gene lookup returns CDR1 DFQATT and CDR2 SNEGSKA (reference sequence). The CDR3 loop reads CSARGRGNSPLHF. CDR3 nucleotides: TGCAGTGCGCGGGGCAGGGGAAATTCACCCCTCCACTTT.

There are many counts of this clonotype. The chain carries TRBV11-2 and TRBJ2-5; D not resolved. The V end was cut by 4 bases, the J end by 1 base, with 16 bases between. Germline V CDR1 and CDR2: SGHAT, FQNNGV. CDR3 length: 16 residues. CDR3 region: CASSSSRPIRQETQYF. The CDR3 nucleotides are TGTGCCAGCAGCTCATCCCGTCCCATACGCCAAGAGACCCAGTACTTC.

The table lists this clonotype with many counts. The chain has TRBV7-8 and TRBJ2-7; 9 bases line up with TRBD1. CDR1 SGHVS and CDR2 FQNEAQ come from the germline V gene. V shed 1 base and J 5 bases; nucleotides not matched to a gene: 6. The CDR3 contains 15 residues. The DNA for the CDR3 is TGTGCCAGCAGCTTAGGGGGGACAGGGAGTCACGAGCAGTACTTC. It is translated as CASSLGGTGSHEQYF.

This clonotype has ten or more counts. The rearrangement uses TRBV6-1 and TRBJ2-3; tentatively, D is TRBD2 (7 bases). The CDR3 has 14 amino acids. Germline CDR1 is MNHNS and CDR2 is SASEGT. The V gene lost 2 bases and the J gene lost 7 bases, with 13 bases spanning the gap. In DNA form, the CDR3 reads TGTGCCAGCAGTGAAACAGGGAGGGCACATACGCAGTATTTT. This gives the protein CASSETGRAHTQYF.

This clonotype was detected many times. The gene calls are TRBV5-1 and TRBJ2-3; D is ambiguous. The ends were cut back, 5 bases at V and 2 bases at J, with 15 bases in the middle. The V gene's germline CDR1 is SGHRS and CDR2 YFSETQ. This CDR3 is 15 amino acids long. CDR3 sequence reads: CASSLFREFTDTQYF. Here the CDR3 DNA reads TGCGCCAGCAGTCTGTTTCGAGAATTCACAGATACGCAGTATTTT.

Ten or more counts support this clonotype. The genes are TRBV20-1 and TRBJ2-7, with 9 nucleotides matching TRBD1. In germline, CDR1 is DFQATT, CDR2 SNEGSKA (reference sequence). The CDR3 covers 14 residues. The V segment lost 7 bases and the J segment 2 bases; nucleotides outside the gene matches: 9. The CDR3 bases are TGCAGTGTACCCACAGGGGGCCTTACCTACGAGCAGTACTTC. This gives the protein CSVPTGGLTYEQYF.

This chain uses TRBV27 with TRBJ2-5; 8 bases match TRBD2. The CDR3 runs to 14 residues. CDR1 is MNHEY, CDR2 SMNVEV, per germline (reference sequence). J lost 5 bases, V lost 5 bases, and 7 bases had no gene match. CDR3: CASSPAGGRETQYF. CDR3 DNA: TGTGCCAGCAGTCCCGCGGGGGGCCGGGAGACCCAGTACTTC.

This clonotype came up many times. This rearrangement joins TRBV20-1 to TRBJ2-1, with 9 bases fitting TRBD1. The germline gives CDR1 DFQATT, CDR2 SNEGSKA (reference sequence). V lost 6 bases and J lost 5; bases outside the gene matches: 8. The CDR3 contains 14 residues. The CDR3 DNA reads TGCAGTGCCCGGGACAGGGCTTGGAACAATGAGCAGTTCTTC. Translated: CSARDRAWNNEQFF.

There are many counts of this clonotype. CDR3 nucleotide sequence: TGTGCCAGCAGCCACAACAGCGAAGGCACTGAAGCTTTCTTT. This translates into CASSHNSEGTEAFF. J is TRBJ1-1 and V is TRBV3-1; D is uncertain. Deletions cut 3 bases from V and 4 bases from J, with 12 bases between. The CDR3 spans 14 residues. The germline V gene has CDR1 LGHDT and CDR2 YNNKEL (reference sequence).

This clonotype has ten or more counts. This chain joins TRBV7-2 and TRBJ2-2; D is possibly TRBD1 (6 bases). Germline lookup yields CDR1 SGHTA and CDR2 FQGNSA. The CDR3 is 17 residues long. V lost 0 bases, J lost 4 bases, and 15 bases lay in between. The CDR3 nucleotides read TGTGCCAGCAGCTTAGCCGGGACAAGGGGTTTCACCGGGGAGCTGTTTTTT. Its translation is CASSLAGTRGFTGELFF.

This clonotype was counted at least ten times. The V and J genes are TRBV11-2 and TRBJ1-1; D call uncertain. From germline, CDR1 is SGHAT and CDR2 FQNNGV. This CDR3 has 11 residues. V lost 0 bases to trimming and J lost 11 bases, with 7 bases between them. CDR3 protein: CASSLDIAAFF. CDR3 in DNA: TGTGCCAGCAGCTTAGATATTGCCGCTTTCTTT.

This clonotype was seen repeatedly, ten times or more. V gene TRBV6-1 combines with J gene TRBJ2-3; 8 nucleotides align to TRBD1. V was clipped by 8 bases and J by 6 bases; unmatched bases: 10. Germline V gene sequence: CDR1 MNHNS, CDR2 SASEGT. This CDR3 has 14 residues. CDR3 residues: CASGGQGAADTQYF. DNA for the CDR3: TGTGCCAGCGGCGGGCAGGGGGCCGCGGATACGCAGTATTTT.

This clonotype was detected many times. The rearrangement uses TRBV5-6 and TRBJ1-1; D not resolved. CDR3 length: 15 amino acids. Germline lookup yields CDR1 SGHDT and CDR2 YYEEEE. The ends were cut back, 4 bases at V and 0 bases at J, with 13 bases in the middle. This CDR3 reads CASSPGPWVNTEAFF. The CDR3 DNA reads TGTGCCAGCAGCCCCGGCCCCTGGGTGAACACTGAAGCTTTCTTT.

This clonotype was counted at least ten times. V gene TRBV29-1 combines with J gene TRBJ2-2; D might be TRBD2 (5 bases). Germline values: CDR1 SQVTM, CDR2 ANQGSEA. Trimming took off 6 bases at V and 3 bases at J, with 17 bases between the two ends. CDR3 length equals 15 residues. The CDR3 reads CSVAPNGADTGELFF. The CDR3 nucleotides read TGCAGCGTCGCCCCTAATGGAGCGGACACCGGGGAGCTGTTTTTT.

This clonotype was picked up many times. V usage is TRBV20-1 and J usage is TRBJ1-2; 7 bases align to TRBD1. This CDR3 comprises 14 residues. Germline V CDR1 and CDR2: DFQATT, SNEGSKA (reference sequence). Trimming at V came to 2 bases and at J to 2 bases, leaving 5 bases not matched to a gene. The CDR3 sequence is CSARPQGVNYGYTF. The CDR3, as DNA: TGCAGTGCTAGACCCCAGGGGGTGAACTATGGCTACACCTTC.

This clonotype was detected ten times or more. The chain recombines TRBV6-5 with TRBJ1-3, with 7 nucleotides matching TRBD1. The V gene end was trimmed by 4 bases and the J gene end by 7 bases; junction bases not matched to a gene: 10. This CDR3 has 15 residues. CDR1 and CDR2 (germline): MNHEY, SVGAGI. Here the CDR3 reads CASSSYDRAGNTIYF. CDR3 sequence (DNA): TGTGCCAGCAGTTCCTACGACAGGGCGGGGAACACCATATATTTT.